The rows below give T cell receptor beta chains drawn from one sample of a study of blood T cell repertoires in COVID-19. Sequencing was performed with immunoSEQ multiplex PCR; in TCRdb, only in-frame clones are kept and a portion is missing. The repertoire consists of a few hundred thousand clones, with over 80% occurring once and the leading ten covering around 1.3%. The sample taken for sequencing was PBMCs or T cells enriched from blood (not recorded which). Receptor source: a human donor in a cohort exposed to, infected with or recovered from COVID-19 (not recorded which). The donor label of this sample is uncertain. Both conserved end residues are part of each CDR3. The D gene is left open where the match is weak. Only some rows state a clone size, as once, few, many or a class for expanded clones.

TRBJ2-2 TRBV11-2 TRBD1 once CASSTNRGTGELFF TGTGCCAGCAGCACCAACAGGGGCACCGGGGAGCTGTTTTTT
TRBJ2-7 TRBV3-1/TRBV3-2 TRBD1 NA CASSPGQGRLEQYF TGTGCCAGCAGCCCCGGACAGGGTCGGTTGGAGCAGTACTTC
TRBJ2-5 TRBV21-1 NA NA CASSIRYQETQYF TGTGCCAGCAGCATCAGGTACCAAGAGACCCAGTACTTC
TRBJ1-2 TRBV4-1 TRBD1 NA CASSQAGDRGRYGYTF TGCGCCAGCAGCCAAGCGGGGGACAGGGGTCGATATGGCTACACCTTC
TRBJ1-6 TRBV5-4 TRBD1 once CASSFGTGGNSPLHF TGTGCCAGCAGCTTTGGGACAGGGGGTAATTCACCCCTCCACTTT
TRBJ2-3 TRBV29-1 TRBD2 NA CSVRGGVDTQYF TGCAGCGTCCGGGGGGGGGTAGATACGCAGTATTTT
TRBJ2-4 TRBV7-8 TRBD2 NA CASSLEGLAHIEAKNIQYF TGTGCCAGCAGCTTAGAGGGACTAGCACATATCGAGGCCAAAAACATTCAGTACTTC
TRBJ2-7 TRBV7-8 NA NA CASSLGTSAGGEQYF TGTGCCAGCAGCTTAGGGACGTCAGCCGGGGGCGAGCAGTACTTC
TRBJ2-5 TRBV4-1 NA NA CASSQEGADQETQYF TGCGCCAGCAGCCAAGAAGGGGCGGACCAAGAGACCCAGTACTTC
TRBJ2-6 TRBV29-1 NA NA CSVARSGANVLTF TGCAGCGTTGCCCGCTCTGGGGCCAACGTCCTGACTTTC
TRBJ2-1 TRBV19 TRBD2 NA CASKGASGVNEQFF TGTGCCAGTAAGGGGGCTAGCGGGGTGAATGAGCAGTTCTTC
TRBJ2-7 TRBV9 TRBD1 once CASSPRTGTYEQYF TGTGCCAGCAGCCCGCGGACAGGAACCTACGAGCAGTACTTC
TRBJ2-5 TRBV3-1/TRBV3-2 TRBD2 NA CASSQELAGTQETQYF TGTGCCAGCAGCCAAGAACTAGCGGGGACCCAAGAGACCCAGTACTTC
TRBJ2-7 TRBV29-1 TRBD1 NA CSVRKDRGFYEQYF TGCAGCGTTAGAAAGGACAGGGGTTTCTACGAGCAGTACTTC
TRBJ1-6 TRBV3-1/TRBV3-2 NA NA CASRLSPPLHF TGTGCCAGCAGGCTCAGTCCACCCCTCCACTTT
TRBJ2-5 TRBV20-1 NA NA CSASRGVAGAIEGTQYF TGCAGTGCTAGTCGGGGGGTGGCAGGGGCCATCGAGGGGACCCAGTACTTC
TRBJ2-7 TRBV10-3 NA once CAISASAGDSYEQYF TGTGCCATCAGTGCGTCAGCCGGGGACTCCTACGAGCAGTACTTC